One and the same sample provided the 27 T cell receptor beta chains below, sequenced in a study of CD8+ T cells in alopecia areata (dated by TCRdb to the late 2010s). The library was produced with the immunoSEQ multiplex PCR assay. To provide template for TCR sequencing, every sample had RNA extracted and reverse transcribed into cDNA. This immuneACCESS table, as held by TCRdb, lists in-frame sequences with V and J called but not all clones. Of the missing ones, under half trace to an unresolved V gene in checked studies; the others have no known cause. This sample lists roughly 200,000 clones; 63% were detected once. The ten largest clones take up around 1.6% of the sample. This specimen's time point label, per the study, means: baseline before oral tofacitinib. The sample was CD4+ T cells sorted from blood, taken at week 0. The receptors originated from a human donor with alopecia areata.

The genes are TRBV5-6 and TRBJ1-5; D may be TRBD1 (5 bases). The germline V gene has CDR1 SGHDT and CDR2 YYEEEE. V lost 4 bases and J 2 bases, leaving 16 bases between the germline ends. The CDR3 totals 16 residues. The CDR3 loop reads CASSLGVGDRNQPQHF. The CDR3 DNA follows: TGTGCCAGCAGCCTGGGTGTGGGGGATCGCAATCAGCCCCAGCATTTT.

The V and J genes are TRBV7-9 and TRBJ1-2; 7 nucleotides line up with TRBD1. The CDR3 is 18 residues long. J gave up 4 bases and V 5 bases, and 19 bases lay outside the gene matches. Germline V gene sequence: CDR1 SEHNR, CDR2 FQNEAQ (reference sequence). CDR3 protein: CASSGEIRQGGKRYGYTF. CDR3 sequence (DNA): TGTGCCAGCAGCGGAGAAATTCGTCAGGGGGGTAAACGCTATGGCTACACCTTC.

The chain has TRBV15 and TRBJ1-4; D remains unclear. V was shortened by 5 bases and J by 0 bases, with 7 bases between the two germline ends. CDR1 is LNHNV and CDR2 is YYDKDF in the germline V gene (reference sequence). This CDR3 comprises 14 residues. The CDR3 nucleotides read TGTGCCACCAGCGTAGTCCCAACTAATGAAAAACTGTTTTTT. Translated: CATSVVPTNEKLFF.

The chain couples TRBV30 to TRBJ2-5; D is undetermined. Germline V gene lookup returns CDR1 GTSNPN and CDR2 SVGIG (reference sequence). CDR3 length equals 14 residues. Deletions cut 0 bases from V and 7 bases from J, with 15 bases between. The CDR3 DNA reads TGTGCCTGGAGTGTCGTGGTTTCGGGTGCGACCCAGTACTTC. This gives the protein CAWSVVVSGATQYF.

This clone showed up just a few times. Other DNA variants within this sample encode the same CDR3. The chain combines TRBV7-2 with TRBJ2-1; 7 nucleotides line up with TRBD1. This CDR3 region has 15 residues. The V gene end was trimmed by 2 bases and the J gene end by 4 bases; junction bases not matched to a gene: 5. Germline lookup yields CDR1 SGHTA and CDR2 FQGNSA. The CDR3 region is CASSLTGALYNEQFF. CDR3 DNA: TGTGCCAGCAGCTTAACAGGGGCCCTTTACAATGAGCAGTTCTTC.

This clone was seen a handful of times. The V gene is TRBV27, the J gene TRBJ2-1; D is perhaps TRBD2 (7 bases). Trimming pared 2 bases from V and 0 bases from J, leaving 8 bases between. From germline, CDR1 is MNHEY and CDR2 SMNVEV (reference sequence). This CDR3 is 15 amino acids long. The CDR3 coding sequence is TGTGCCAGCAGTTTACGGGGGGCCTCCTACAATGAGCAGTTCTTC. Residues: CASSLRGASYNEQFF.

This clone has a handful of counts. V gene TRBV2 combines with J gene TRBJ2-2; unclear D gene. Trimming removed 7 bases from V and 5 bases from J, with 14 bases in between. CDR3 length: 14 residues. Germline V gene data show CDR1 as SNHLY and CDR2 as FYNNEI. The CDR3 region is CASKGTFLTGELFF. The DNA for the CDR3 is TGTGCCAGCAAAGGCACCTTCCTTACCGGGGAGCTGTTTTTT.

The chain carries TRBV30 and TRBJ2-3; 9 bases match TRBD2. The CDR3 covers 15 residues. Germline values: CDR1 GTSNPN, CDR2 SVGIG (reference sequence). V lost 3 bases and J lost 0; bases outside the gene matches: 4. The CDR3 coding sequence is TGTGCCTGGAGCAGCGGGGGGCCTAGCACAGATACGCAGTATTTT. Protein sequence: CAWSSGGPSTDTQYF.

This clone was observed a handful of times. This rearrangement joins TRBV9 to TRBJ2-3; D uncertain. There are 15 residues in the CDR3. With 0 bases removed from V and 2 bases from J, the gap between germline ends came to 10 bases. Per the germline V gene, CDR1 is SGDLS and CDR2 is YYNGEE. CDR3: CASSVGAEYTDTQYF. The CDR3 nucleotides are TGTGCCAGCAGCGTAGGTGCGGAGTACACAGATACGCAGTATTTT.

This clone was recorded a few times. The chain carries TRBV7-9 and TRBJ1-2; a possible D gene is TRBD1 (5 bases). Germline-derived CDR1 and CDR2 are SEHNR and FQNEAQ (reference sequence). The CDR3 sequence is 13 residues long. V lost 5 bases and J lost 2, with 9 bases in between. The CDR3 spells CASSLQENYGYTF. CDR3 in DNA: TGTGCCAGCAGCCTACAGGAGAACTATGGCTACACCTTC. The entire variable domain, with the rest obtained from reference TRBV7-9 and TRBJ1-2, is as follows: DTGVSQNPRHKITKRGQNVTFRCDPISEHNRLYWYRQTLGQGPEFLTYFQNEAQLEKSRLLSDRFSAERPKGSFSTLEIQRTEQGDSAMYLCASSLQENYGYTFGSGTRLTVV.

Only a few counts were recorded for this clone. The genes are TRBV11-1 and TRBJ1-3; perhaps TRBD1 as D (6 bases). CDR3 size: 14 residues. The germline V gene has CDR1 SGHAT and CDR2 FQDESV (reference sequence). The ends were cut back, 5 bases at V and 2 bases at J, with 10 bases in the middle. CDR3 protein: CASSPGVTGNTIYF. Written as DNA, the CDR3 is TGTGCCAGCAGCCCAGGGGTAACTGGAAACACCATATATTTT.

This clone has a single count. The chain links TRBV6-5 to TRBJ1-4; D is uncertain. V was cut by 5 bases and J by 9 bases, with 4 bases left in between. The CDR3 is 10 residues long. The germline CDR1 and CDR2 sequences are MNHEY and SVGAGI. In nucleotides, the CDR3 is TGTGCCAGCAGTGGACAAAAACTGTTTTTT. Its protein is CASSGQKLFF.

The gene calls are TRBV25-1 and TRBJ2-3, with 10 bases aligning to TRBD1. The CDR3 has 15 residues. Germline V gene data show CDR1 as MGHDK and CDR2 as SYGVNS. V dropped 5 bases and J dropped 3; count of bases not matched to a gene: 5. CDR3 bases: TGTGCCAGCAGTACGACAGGGGGCATTACAGATACGCAGTATTTT. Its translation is CASSTTGGITDTQYF.

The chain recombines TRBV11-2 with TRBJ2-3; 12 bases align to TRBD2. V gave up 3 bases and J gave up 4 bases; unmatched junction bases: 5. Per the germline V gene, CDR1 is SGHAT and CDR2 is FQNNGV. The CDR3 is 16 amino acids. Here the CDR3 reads CASSFRTSGVADTQYF. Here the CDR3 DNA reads TGTGCCAGCAGCTTCAGGACTAGCGGGGTAGCAGATACGCAGTATTTT.

For the CDR3, the DNA is TGCAGCGTTGGCGGAAAACAGGGGGTGCCGTACGAGCAGTACTTC. Translation: CSVGGKQGVPYEQYF. This sequence joins TRBV29-1 and TRBJ2-7; 8 nucleotides match TRBD1. CDR1 and CDR2 (germline): SQVTM, ANQGSEA. Trimming at V came to 4 bases and at J to 4 bases, leaving 12 bases not matched to a gene. This CDR3 contains 15 residues.

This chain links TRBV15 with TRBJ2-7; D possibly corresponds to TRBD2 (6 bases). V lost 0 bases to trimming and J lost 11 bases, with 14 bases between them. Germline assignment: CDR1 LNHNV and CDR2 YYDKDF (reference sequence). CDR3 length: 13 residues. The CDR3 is CATSRDQRAQEYF. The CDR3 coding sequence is TGTGCCACCAGCAGAGATCAGCGGGCTCAGGAGTACTTC.

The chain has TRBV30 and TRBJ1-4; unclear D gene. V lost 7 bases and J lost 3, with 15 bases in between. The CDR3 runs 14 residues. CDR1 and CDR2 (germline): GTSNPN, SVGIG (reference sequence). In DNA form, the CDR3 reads TGTGCCTCGGGAGGGCTCAGATCTAATGAAAAACTGTTTTTT. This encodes CASGGLRSNEKLFF. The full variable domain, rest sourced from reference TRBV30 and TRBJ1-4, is SQTIHQWPATLVQPVGSPLSLECTVEGTSNPNLYWYRQAAGRGLQLLFYSVGIGQISSEVPQNLSASRPQDRQFILSSKKLLLSDSGFYLCASGGLRSNEKLFFGSGTQLSVL.

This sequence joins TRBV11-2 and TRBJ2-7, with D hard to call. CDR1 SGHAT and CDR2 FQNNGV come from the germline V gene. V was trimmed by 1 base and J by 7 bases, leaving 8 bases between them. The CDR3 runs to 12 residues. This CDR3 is CASSLGGREQYF. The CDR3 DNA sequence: TGTGCCAGCAGCTTAGGTGGGCGAGAGCAGTACTTC.

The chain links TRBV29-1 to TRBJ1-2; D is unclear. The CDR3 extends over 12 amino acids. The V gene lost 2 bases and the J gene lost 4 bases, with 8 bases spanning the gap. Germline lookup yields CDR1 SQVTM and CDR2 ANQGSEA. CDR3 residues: CSVEPGPYGYTF. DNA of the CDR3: TGCAGCGTTGAACCGGGCCCCTATGGCTACACCTTC. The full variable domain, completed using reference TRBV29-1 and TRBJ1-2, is SAVISQKPSRDICQRGTSLTIQCQVDSQVTMMFWYRQQPGQSLTLIATANQGSEATYESGFVIDKFPISRPNLTFSTLTVSNMSPEDSSIYLCSVEPGPYGYTFGSGTRLTVV.

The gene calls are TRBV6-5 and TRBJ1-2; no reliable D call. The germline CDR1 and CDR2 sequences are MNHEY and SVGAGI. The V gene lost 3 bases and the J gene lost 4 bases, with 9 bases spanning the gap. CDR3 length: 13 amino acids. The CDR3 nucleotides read TGTGCCAGCAGTTATTTGCAGAGCTATGGCTACACCTTC. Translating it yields CASSYLQSYGYTF.

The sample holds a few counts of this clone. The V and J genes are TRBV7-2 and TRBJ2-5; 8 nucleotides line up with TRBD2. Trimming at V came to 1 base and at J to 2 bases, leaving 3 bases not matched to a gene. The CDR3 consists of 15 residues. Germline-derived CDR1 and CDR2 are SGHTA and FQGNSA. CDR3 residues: CASSLVRGGQETQYF. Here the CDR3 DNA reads TGTGCCAGCAGCTTAGTCCGGGGGGGACAAGAGACCCAGTACTTC.

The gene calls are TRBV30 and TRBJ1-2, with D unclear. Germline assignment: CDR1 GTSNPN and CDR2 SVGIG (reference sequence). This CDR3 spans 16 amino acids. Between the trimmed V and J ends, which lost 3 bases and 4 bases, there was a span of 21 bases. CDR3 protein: CAWRAPDLGELYGYTF. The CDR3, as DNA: TGTGCCTGGAGGGCCCCCGACCTTGGGGAGCTCTATGGCTACACCTTC.

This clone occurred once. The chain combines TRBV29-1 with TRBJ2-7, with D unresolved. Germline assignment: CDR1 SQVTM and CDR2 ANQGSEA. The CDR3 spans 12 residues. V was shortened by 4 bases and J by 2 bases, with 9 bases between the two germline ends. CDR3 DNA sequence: TGCAGCGTTGTTTTCGGGCCCTACGAGCAGTACTTC. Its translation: CSVVFGPYEQYF.

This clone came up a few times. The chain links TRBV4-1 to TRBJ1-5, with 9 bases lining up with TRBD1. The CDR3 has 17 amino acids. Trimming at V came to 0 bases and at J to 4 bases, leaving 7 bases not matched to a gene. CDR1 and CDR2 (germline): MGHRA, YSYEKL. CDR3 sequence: CASSQDTGGDPNQPQHF. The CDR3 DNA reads TGCGCCAGCAGCCAAGATACAGGGGGCGACCCTAATCAGCCCCAGCATTTT.

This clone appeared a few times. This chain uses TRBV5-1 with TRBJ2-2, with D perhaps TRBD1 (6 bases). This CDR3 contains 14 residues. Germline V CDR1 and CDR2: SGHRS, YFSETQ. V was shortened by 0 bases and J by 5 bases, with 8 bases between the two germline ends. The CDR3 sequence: CASSLAGDTGELFF. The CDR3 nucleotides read TGCGCCAGCAGCTTGGCAGGGGATACCGGGGAGCTGTTTTTT.

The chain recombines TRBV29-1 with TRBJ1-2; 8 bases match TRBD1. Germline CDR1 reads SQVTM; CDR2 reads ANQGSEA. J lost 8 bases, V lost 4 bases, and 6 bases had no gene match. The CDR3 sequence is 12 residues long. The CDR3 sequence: CSVVTGAGGYTF. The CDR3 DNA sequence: TGCAGCGTTGTGACAGGGGCTGGGGGCTACACCTTC.

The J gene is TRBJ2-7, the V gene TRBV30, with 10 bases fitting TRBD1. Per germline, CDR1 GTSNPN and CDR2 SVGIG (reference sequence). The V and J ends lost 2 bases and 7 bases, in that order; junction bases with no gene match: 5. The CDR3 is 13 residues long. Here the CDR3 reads CAWSSWDRGEQYF. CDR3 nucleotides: TGTGCCTGGAGTTCATGGGACAGGGGAGAGCAGTACTTC.